This T cell receptor (beta chain) was sequenced for a study of T cells expressing NK-cell markers (dated by TCRdb to 2018 to 2020). Notes on the research overall: Three sorted T-cell subsets (CD3+CD56+NKG2C+, CD3+CD56+NKG2C- and CD3+CD56-NKG2C+) from under 10 donors had their TCR beta-chain repertoires profiled. Of the eight sequenced donors, seven were found to be HCMV-seropositive and one was found to be HCMV-seronegative. All eight donors whose samples were sequenced were randomly selected healthy volunteers, three of them men and five women. The libraries were sequenced on Illumina HiSeq 2000/2500, MiSeq or NextSeq, producing 2 x 150 bp reads. On the study overall, not on this receptor specifically: Whether the expanded NKG2C-expressing T cell clones were specific for HCMV antigens remained unclear. Those dominant clonotypes were again the most abundant among CD3+CD56-NKG2C+ cells in several donors, at about 28.3-60.1%. In six donors, the dominant CD3+CD56+NKG2C+ clonotypes were found to rank among the top 10 CD8+ clonotypes and to make up about 1.0-7.5% of CD8+ T cells.

For this clonotype: This clone's antigen is unknown.

The CDR3 spans 13 residues, from the cysteine through the phenylalanine. No DNA sequence was recorded. Taken from the germline V gene (reference sequence), the CDR1 and CDR2 loops are DFQATT and SNEGSKA. A commercial ELISA kit detecting HCMV-specific IgG in serum was used to determine HCMV serostatus. Peripheral blood mononuclear cells were isolated from blood by Ficoll density gradient centrifugation. The listed sequencing device is Illumina HiSeq 2000. 5'RACE template switching, by which a universal primer site and unique molecular identifiers were added, was used to make TCR beta cDNA libraries. Synthesis of cDNA was primed from the TCR beta constant segment and was followed by two consecutive PCR amplification steps. On the study's bioinformatics: MIGEC handled demultiplexing of the reads and grouping by UMI, while MiTCR was used to assemble and quantify clonotypes. To remove erroneous sequences, TCR cDNA sequences were retained only when supported by two or more reads. The tcR package was used for downstream repertoire analysis, and clonotypes were matched across fractions by CDR3 nucleotide sequence plus V segment. VDJmatch was used to annotate antigen specificity against VDJdb, with one amino acid substitution allowed in CDR3. TCRdb reprocessed the reads, reporting each CDR3 protein sequence once and no DNA. It is TCRdb's table, rather than the study itself, that gives the V and J calls and clone size. The sample's clone listing holds some 190,000 distinct CDR3 sequences. The ten largest clones take up around 20% of the sample.

This clonotype was sampled from a man aged 18-75 years in good health. In this chain, TRBV20-1 is recombined with TRBJ1-1; TCRdb names TRBD1, which stays unverified in the absence of DNA. Sequencing was carried out using blood T cells: a sorted CD56 or NKG2C T cell subset, CD4+ or CD8+ T cells, or bulk PBMC T cells (not recorded which). The CDR3 is CSATGTLVTEAFF.